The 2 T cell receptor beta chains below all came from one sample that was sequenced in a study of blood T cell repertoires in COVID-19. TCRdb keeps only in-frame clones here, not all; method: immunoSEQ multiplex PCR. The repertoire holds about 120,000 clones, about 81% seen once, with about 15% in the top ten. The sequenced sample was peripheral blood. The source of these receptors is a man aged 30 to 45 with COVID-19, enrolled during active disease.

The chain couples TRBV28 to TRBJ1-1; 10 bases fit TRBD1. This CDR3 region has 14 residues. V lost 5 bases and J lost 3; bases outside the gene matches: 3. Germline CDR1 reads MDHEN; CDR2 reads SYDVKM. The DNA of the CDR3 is TGTGCCAGCAGTACGGGACAGGGGTACACTGAAGCTTTCTTT. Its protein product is CASSTGQGYTEAFF.

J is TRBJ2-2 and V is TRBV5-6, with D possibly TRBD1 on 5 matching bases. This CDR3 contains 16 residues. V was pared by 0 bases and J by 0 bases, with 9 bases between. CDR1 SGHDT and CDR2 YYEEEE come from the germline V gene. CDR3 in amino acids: CASSLGATANTGELFF. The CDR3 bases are TGTGCCAGCAGCTTGGGAGCGACAGCGAACACCGGGGAGCTGTTTTTT.